This TCR beta chain comes out of a study of blood T cell repertoires in COVID-19. Background on the study: PBMCs, B-cell-depleted T cells, or T cells provided the cDNA or gDNA that made up the material.

With 5 bases clipped from V and 1 base from J, the junction kept 2 bases outside the gene matches. CDR3 length: 15 amino acids. Germline V gene data show CDR1 as MDHEN and CDR2 as SYDVKM. Assay used: immunoSEQ multiplex PCR; TCRdb lists only in-frame clones, some missing. The sample shows 100,000 to 150,000 clones, roughly four fifths of them seen only once. V and J are TRBV28 and TRBJ2-2; 9 bases fit TRBD2. This sequence was found in a man in his 60s with acute or convalescent COVID-19. Sequences were obtained from peripheral blood. The CDR3 nucleotides read TGTGCCAGCAGTAGACTAGCGGTGAACACCGGGGAGCTGTTTTTT. Translating gives CASSRLAVNTGELFF.